This T cell receptor beta chain is drawn from a study of shared clonotypes between healthy human individuals. Looking at the study overall: Researchers assigned three CD4 naive, three CD4 memory, two CD8 naive and one CD8 memory plate to each donor.

Germline assignment: CDR1 SGHRS and CDR2 YFSETQ. Trimming stripped 0 bases from V and 0 bases from J, with 11 bases between. The CDR3 runs to 16 residues. An assay was performed, and its level was deep. This table comes from immunoSEQ multiplex PCR, and its TCRdb copy is limited to in-frame clones, with some not included. The table includes fewer than 1.8 million clones, about 98.5% detected once. V usage is TRBV5-1 and J usage is TRBJ2-3; TRBD2 is a possible D gene (6 bases). The sequenced sample consisted of naive CD4+ T cells sorted from blood. The sample's subset: CD45RA+ positively selected. The receptor was isolated from a man between 25 and 39 years old in good health. The CDR3 DNA reads as TGCGCCAGCAGCTTGGGCGTAGCGGCTAGCACAGATACGCAGTATTTT. Translation gives CASSLGVAASTDTQYF.